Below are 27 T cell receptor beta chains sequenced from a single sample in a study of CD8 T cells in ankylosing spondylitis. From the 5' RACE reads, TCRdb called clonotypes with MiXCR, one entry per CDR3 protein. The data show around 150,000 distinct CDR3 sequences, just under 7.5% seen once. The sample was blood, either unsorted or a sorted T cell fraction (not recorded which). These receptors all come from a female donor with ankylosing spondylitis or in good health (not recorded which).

The CDR3 nucleotides are TGTGCCAGCAGTTTATCCCCGAGTCAGACCGGGGAGCTGTTTTTT. As protein: CASSLSPSQTGELFF. The chain employs TRBV28 and TRBJ2-2; D unclear. Trimming removed 1 base at V and 5 bases at J, with 11 bases between. Germline CDR1 reads MDHEN; CDR2 reads SYDVKM. There are 15 residues in the CDR3.

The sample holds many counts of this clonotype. The CDR3 loop is CASSGSGVNRNSPLHF. DNA of the CDR3: TGTGCCAGCAGCGGATCAGGTGTAAATCGTAATTCACCCCTCCACTTT. The genes are TRBV5-4 and TRBJ1-6; D remains unclear. Germline values: CDR1 SGHNT, CDR2 YYREEE (reference sequence). The CDR3 sequence is 16 residues long. V lost 4 bases and J 6 bases, leaving 17 bases between the germline ends.

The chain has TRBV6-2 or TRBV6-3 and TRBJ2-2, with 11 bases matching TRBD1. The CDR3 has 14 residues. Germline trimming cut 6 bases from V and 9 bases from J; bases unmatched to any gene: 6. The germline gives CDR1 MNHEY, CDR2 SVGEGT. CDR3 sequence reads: CASRPRTGGRELFF. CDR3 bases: TGTGCCAGCAGACCCAGGACAGGGGGCCGGGAGCTGTTTTTT.

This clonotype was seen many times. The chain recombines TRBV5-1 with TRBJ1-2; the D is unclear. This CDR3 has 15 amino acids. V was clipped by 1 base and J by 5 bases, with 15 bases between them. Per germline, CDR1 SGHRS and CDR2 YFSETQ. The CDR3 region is CASSLSGDIDYGYTF. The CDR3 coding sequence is TGCGCCAGCAGCTTGTCCGGCGATATCGATTATGGCTACACCTTC.

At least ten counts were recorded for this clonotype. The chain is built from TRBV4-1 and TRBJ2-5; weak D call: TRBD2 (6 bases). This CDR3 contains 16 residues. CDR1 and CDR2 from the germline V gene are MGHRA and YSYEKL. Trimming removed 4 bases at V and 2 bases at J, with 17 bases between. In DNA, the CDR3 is TGCGCCAGCAGCCCTATCGGAGGGATGGTGCAAGAGACCCAGTACTTC. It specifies CASSPIGGMVQETQYF.

CDR3 loop: CASSPGGGTGTQYF. The CDR3 region has the DNA TGTGCCAGCTCACCAGGCGGGGGGACCGGGACGCAGTATTTT. The V call is TRBV18, the J call TRBJ2-3; 8 positions match TRBD2. Unmatched junction bases numbered 7, after V lost 2 bases and J lost 9 bases. The CDR3 runs 14 residues. CDR1 is KGHSH, CDR2 LQKENI, per germline.

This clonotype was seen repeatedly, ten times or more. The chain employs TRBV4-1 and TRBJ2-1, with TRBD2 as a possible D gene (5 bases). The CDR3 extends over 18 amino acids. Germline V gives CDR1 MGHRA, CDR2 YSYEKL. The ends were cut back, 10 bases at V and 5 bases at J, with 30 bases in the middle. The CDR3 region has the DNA TGCGCCACCCCGACTAACCCGGCGGGCGCTGGATATAACAATGAGCAGTTCTTC. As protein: CATPTNPAGAGYNNEQFF.

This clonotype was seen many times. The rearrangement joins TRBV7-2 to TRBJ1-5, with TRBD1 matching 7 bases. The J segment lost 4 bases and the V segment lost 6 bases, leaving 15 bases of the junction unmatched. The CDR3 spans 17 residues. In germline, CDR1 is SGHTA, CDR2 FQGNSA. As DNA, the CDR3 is TGTGCCAGCAGTCCGGACAGGCGGGTTGGTGGGAATCAGCCCCAGCATTTT. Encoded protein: CASSPDRRVGGNQPQHF.

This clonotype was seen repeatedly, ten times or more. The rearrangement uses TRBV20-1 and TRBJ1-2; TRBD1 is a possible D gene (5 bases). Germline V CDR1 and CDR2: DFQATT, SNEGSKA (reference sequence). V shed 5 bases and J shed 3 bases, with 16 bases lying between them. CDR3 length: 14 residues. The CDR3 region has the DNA TGCAGTGCTTATACAGGATCCTTGGACTATGGCTACACCTTC. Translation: CSAYTGSLDYGYTF.

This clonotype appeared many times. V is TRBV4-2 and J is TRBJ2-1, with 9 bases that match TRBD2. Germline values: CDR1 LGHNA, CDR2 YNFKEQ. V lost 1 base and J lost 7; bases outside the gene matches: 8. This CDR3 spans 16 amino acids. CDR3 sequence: CASSQVGPSGKNEQFF. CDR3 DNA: TGTGCCAGCAGCCAAGTAGGGCCTAGCGGGAAAAATGAGCAGTTCTTC.

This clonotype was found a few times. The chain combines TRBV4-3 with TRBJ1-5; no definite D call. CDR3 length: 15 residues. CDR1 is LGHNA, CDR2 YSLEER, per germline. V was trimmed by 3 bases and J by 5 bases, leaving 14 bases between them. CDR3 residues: CASSQNLDGYQPQHF. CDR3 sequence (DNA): TGCGCCAGCAGCCAGAATTTGGACGGTTATCAGCCCCAGCATTTT.

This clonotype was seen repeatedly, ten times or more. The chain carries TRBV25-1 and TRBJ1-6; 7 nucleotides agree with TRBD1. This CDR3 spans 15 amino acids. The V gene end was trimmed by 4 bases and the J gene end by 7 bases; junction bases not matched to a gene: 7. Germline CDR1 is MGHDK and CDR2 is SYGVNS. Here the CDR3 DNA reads TGTGCCAGCAGTGCTCCCGGGACAGCGAATTCACCCCTCCACTTT. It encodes CASSAPGTANSPLHF.

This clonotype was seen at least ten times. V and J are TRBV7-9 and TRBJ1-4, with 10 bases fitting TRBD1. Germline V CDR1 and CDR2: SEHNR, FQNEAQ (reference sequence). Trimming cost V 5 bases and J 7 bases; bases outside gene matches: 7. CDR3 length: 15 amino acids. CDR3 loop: CASSTRTGGSEKLFF. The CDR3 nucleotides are TGTGCCAGCAGCACCCGGACAGGGGGGAGTGAAAAACTGTTTTTT.

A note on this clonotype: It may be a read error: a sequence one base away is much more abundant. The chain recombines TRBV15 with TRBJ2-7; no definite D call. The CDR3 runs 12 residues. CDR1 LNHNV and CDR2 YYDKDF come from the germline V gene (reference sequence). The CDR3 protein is CATSRDVQEQHF. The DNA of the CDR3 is TGTGCCACCAGCAGAGATGTCCAGGAGCAGCACTTC.

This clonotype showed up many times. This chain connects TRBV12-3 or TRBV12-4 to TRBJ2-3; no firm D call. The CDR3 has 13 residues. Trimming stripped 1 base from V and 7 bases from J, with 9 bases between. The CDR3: CASSLDQPNTQYF. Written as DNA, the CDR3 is TGTGCCAGCAGTTTAGACCAGCCGAATACGCAGTATTTT.

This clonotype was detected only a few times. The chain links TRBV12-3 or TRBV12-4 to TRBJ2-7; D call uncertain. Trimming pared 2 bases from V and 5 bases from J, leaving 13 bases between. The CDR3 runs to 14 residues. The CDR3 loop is CASSLRAQMNEQYF. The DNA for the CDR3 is TGTGCCAGCAGTTTACGGGCACAAATGAACGAGCAGTACTTC.

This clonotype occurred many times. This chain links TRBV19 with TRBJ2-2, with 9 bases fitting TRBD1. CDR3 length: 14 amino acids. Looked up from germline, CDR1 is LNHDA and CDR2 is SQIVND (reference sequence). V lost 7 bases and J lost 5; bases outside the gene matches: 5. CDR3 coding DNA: TGTGCCAGTAACAGGGGGCTTGGTACCGGGGAGCTGTTTTTT. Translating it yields CASNRGLGTGELFF.

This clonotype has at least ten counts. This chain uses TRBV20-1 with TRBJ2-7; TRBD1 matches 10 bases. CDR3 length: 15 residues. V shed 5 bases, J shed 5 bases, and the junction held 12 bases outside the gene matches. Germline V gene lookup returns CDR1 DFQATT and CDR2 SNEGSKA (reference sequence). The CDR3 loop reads CSAGGGGTGDHEQYF. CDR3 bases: TGCAGTGCTGGAGGGGGTGGGACAGGGGACCACGAGCAGTACTTC.

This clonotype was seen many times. The CDR3 spells CASSYLPYEQYF. CDR3 sequence (DNA): TGTGCCAGCAGTTACCTCCCCTACGAGCAGTACTTC. The rearrangement joins TRBV7-2 to TRBJ2-7; D unresolved. The V end lost 6 bases, the J end lost 2 bases, and 8 bases lay between the germline ends. The CDR3 extends over 12 amino acids. Per germline, CDR1 SGHTA and CDR2 FQGNSA.

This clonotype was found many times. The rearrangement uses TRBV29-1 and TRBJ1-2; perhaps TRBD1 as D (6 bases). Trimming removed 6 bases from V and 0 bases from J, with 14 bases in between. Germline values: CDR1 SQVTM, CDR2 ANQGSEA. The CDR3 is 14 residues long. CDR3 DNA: TGCAGCGTCCAAAACAGGGCACCTAACTATGGCTACACCTTC. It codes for CSVQNRAPNYGYTF.

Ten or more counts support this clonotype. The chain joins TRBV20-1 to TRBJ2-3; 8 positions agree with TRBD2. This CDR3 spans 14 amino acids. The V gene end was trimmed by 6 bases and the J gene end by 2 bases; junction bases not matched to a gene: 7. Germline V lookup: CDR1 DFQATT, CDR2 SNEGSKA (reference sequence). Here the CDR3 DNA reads TGCAGTGCCGAAGCGGGGGATACCACAGATACGCAGTATTTT. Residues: CSAEAGDTTDTQYF.

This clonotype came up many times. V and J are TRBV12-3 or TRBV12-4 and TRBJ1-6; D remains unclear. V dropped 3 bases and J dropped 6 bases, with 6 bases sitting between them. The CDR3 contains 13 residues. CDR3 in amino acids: CASSLELNSPLHF. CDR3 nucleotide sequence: TGTGCCAGCAGTTTGGAACTTAATTCACCCCTCCACTTT.

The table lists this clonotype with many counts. In DNA, the CDR3 is TGTGCCAGCAGCGTAACAGGACCTAGCACAGATACGCAGTATTTT. It codes for CASSVTGPSTDTQYF. This rearrangement joins TRBV9 to TRBJ2-3; D might be TRBD1 (5 bases). Trimming removed 1 base from V and 0 bases from J, with 9 bases in between. The CDR3 length is 15 residues. Germline values: CDR1 SGDLS, CDR2 YYNGEE.

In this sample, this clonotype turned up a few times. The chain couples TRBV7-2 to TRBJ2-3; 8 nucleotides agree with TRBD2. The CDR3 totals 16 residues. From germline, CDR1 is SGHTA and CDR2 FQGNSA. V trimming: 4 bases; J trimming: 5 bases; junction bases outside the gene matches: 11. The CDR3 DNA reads TGTGCCAGCAGCTCCGGAGGGCGGGGGGCGATAGATACGCAGTATTTT. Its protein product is CASSSGGRGAIDTQYF.

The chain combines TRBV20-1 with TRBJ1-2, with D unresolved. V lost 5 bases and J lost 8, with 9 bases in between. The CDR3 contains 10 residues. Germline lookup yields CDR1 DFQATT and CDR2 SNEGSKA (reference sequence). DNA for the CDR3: TGCAGTGCTGGACCTGGGGGCTACACCTTC. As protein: CSAGPGGYTF.

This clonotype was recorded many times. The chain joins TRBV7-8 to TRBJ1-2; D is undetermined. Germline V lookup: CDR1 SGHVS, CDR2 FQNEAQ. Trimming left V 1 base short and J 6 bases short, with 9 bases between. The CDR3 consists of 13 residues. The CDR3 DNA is TGTGCCAGCAGCTTAGGGTTGGCAAATGGCTACACCTTC. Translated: CASSLGLANGYTF.

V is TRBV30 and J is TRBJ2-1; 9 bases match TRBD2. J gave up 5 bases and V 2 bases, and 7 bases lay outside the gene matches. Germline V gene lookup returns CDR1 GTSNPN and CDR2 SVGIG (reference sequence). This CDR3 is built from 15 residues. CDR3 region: CAWSRGGAGDNEQFF. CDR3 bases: TGTGCCTGGAGTCGCGGGGGGGCCGGCGACAATGAGCAGTTCTTC.